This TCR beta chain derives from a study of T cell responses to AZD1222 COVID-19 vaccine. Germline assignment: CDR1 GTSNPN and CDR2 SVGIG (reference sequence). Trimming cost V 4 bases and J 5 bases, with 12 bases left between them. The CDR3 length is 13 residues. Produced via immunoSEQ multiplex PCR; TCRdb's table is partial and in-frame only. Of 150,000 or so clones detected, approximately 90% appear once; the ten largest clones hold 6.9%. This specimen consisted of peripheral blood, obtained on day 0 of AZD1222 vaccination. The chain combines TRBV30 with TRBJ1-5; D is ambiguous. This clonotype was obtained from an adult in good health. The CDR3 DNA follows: TGTGCCTGGAATTCCGGGTTGGATCAGCCCCAGCATTTT. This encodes CAWNSGLDQPQHF.